This T cell receptor (beta chain) emerged from a study of radiotherapy plus CTLA-4 blockade in lung cancer. Study-wide background: Disease control was achieved by roughly 32% of patients, and objective responses by about 19%. The study's findings and limits: Among blood TCR repertoires after radiotherapy plus ipilimumab, tumor-derived clones expanded. In blood, early T cell clone dynamics reportedly predicted response best, together with interferon-beta.

As for this clone: Its matching antigen is unknown.

Focal radiation plus CTLA-4 blockade with ipilimumab was administered to patients who had chemo-refractory metastatic non-small-cell lung cancer. CDR1 and CDR2 (germline): SGHVS, FNYEAQ. J lost 0 bases, V lost 4 bases, and 3 bases had no gene match. CDR3 length: 15 residues. This table comes from immunoSEQ multiplex PCR, and its TCRdb copy is limited to in-frame clones, with some not included. The table lists tens of thousands of clones, around 76% of them singletons. The TCR sequence derives from a human donor with non-small cell lung cancer who had stable disease on radiotherapy plus ipilimumab. The chain is built from TRBV7-6 and TRBJ2-3; 8 positions match TRBD1. This sample comprised peripheral blood, obtained from a patient treated with radiotherapy plus ipilimumab. The CDR3 nucleotides are TGTGCCAGCAGCTCCCGACAGGGGAGCACAGATACGCAGTATTTT. Amino acid sequence: CASSSRQGSTDTQYF. The full variable domain, its missing parts supplied by reference TRBV7-6 and TRBJ2-3, is GAGVSQSPRYKVTKRGQDVALRCDPISGHVSLYWYRQALGQGPEFLTYFNYEAQQDKSGLPNDRFSAERPEGSISTLTIQRTEQRDSAMYRCASSSRQGSTDTQYFGPGTRLTVL.